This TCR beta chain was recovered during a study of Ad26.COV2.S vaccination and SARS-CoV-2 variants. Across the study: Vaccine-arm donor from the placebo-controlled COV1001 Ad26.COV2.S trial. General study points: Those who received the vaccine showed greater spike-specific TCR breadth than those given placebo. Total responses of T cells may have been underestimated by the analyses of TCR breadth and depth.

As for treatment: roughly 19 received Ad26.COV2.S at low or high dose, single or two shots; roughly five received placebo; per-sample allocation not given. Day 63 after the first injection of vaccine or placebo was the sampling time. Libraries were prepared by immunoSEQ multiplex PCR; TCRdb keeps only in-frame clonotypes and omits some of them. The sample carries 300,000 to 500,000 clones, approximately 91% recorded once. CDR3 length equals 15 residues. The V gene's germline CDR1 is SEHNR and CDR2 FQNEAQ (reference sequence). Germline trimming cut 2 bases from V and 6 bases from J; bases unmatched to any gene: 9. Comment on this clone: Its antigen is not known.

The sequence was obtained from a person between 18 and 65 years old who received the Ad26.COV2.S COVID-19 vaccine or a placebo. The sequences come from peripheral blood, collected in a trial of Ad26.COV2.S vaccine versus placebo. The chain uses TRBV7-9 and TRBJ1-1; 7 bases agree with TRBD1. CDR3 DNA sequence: TGTGCCAGCAGCTTAAGTGATACAGGGGTCGCTGAAGCTTTCTTT. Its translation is CASSLSDTGVAEAFF.